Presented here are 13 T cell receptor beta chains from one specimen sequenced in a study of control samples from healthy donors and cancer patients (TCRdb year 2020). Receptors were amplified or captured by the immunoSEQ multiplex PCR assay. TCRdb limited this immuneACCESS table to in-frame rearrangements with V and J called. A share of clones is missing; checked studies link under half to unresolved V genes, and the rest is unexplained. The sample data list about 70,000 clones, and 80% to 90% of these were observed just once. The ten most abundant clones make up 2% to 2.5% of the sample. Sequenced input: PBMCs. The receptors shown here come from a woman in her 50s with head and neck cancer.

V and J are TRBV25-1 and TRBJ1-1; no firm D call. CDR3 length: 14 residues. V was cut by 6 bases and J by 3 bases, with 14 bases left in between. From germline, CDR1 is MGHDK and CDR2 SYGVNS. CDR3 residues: CASSLGPVDTEAFF. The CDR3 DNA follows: TGTGCCAGCAGCCTCGGACCTGTTGACACTGAAGCTTTCTTT.

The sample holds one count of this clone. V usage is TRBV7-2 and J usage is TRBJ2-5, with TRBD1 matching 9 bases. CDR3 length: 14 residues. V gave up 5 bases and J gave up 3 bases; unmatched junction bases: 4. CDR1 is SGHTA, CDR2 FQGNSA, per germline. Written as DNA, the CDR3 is TGTGCCAGCAGCCCCGGGACAGGGAAAGAGACCCAGTACTTC. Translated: CASSPGTGKETQYF.

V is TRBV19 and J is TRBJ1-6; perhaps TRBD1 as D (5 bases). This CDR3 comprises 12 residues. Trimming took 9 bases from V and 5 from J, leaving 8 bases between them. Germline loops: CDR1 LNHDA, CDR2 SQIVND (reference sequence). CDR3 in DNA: TGTGCCAGCCAGGGCAATAATTCACCCCTCCACTTT. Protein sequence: CASQGNNSPLHF.

The CDR3 reads CASSRTAGTSRPDTQYF. CDR3 DNA: TGTGCCAGCAGCCGGACAGCCGGGACTAGCAGGCCAGATACGCAGTATTTT. This chain links TRBV3-1 (or the pseudogene TRBV3-2) with TRBJ2-3, with 9 bases that match TRBD2. Trimming cost V 4 bases and J 4 bases; bases outside gene matches: 12. The CDR3 has 17 amino acids. CDR1 and CDR2 from the germline V gene are LGHDT and YNNKEL (reference sequence).

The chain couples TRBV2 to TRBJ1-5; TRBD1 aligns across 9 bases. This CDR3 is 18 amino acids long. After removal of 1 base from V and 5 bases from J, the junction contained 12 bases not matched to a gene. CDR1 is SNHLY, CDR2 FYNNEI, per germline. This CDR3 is CASSEGRWDRDGDQPQHF. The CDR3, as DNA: TGTGCCAGCAGTGAAGGAAGGTGGGACAGGGACGGTGATCAGCCCCAGCATTTT.

The CDR3 protein is CAWTKGQIGYNEQFF. CDR3 in DNA: TGTGCCTGGACCAAGGGACAGATTGGCTACAATGAGCAGTTCTTC. This chain joins TRBV30 and TRBJ2-1, with TRBD1 matching over 7 bases. The CDR3 has 15 amino acids. The V segment lost 4 bases and the J segment 3 bases; nucleotides outside the gene matches: 9. Germline V gene data show CDR1 as GTSNPN and CDR2 as SVGIG (reference sequence).

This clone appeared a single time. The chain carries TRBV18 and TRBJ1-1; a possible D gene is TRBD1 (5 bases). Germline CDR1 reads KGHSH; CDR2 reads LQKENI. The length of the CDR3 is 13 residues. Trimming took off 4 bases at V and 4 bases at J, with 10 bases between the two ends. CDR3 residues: CASSQGKGTEAFF. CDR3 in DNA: TGTGCCAGCTCACAGGGGAAGGGCACTGAAGCTTTCTTT.

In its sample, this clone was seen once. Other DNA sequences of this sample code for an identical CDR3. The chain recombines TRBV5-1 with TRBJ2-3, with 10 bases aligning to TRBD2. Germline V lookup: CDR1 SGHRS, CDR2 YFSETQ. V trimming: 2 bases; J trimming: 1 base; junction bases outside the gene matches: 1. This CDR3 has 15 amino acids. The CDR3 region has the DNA TGCGCCAGCAGCTTAGCGGGGGGGCGCACAGATACGCAGTATTTT. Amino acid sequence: CASSLAGGRTDTQYF.

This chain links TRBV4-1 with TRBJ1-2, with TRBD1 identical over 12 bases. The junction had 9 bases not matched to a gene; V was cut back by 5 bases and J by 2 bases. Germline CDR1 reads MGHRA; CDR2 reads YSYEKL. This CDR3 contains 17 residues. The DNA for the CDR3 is TGCGCCAGCAGCTCCACCCCCGGGACAGGGGGCAACTATGGCTACACCTTC. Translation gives CASSSTPGTGGNYGYTF.

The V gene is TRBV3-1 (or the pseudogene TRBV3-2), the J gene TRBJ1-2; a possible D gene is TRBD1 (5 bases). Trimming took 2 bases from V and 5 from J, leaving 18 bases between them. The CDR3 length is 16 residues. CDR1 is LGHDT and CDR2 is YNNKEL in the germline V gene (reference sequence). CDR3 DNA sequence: TGTGCCAGCAGCCAAAACATTGGGACCGAAGCTTATGGCTACACCTTC. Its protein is CASSQNIGTEAYGYTF.

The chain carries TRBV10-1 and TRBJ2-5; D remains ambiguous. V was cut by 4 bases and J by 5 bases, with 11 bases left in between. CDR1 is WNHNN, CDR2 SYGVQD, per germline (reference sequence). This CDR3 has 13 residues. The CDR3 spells CASSAAPRETQYF. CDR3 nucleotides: TGCGCCAGCAGTGCTGCCCCCAGGGAGACCCAGTACTTC.

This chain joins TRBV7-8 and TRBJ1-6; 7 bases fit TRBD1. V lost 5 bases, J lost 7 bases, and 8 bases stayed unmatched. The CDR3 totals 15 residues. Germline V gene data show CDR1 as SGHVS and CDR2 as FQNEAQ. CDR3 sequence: CASSGTGTENSPLHF. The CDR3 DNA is TGTGCCAGCAGCGGGACCGGGACAGAGAATTCACCCCTCCACTTT. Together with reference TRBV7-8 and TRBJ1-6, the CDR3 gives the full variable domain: GAGVSQSPRYKVAKRGQDVALRCDPISGHVSLFWYQQALGQGPEFLTYFQNEAQLDKSGLPSDRFFAERPEGSVSTLKIQRTQQEDSAVYLCASSGTGTENSPLHFGNGTRLTVT.

Written as DNA, the CDR3 is TGTGCCAGCAGTCCAACAGGGGGATTTGTCTACAATGAGCAGTTCTTC. Translation gives CASSPTGGFVYNEQFF. The V and J genes are TRBV2 and TRBJ2-1; 8 bases agree with TRBD1. This CDR3 region has 16 residues. In germline, CDR1 is SNHLY, CDR2 FYNNEI. V was pared by 5 bases and J by 3 bases, with 9 bases of the junction left unmatched. Supplemented by reference TRBV2 and TRBJ2-1, the full variable domain reads EPEVTQTPSHQVTQMGQEVILRCVPISNHLYFYWYRQILGQKVEFLVSFYNNEISEKSEIFDDQFSVERPDGSNFTLKIRSTKLEDSAMYFCASSPTGGFVYNEQFFGPGTRLTVL.